This is a list of T cell receptor beta chains from one sample in a study of identical twins' blood T cells. From the 5' RACE reads, TCRdb called clonotypes with MiXCR, one entry per CDR3 protein. The data hold 300,000 to 450,000 distinct CDR3 sequences, with 28% observed a single time. Input material: PBMCs. Receptors were obtained from a woman aged 18 to 55 in good health. Both conserved end residues are part of each CDR3. The D gene is left open where the match is weak. Part of the rows lack a size; the others show once, few, many or a class for expanded clones.

v_gene: TRBV3-1
j_gene: TRBJ1-1
d_gene: NA
abundance: NA
CDR3aa: CASTLGGFNTEAFF
CDR3nt: TGTGCCAGCACCCTCGGAGGGTTCAACACTGAAGCTTTCTTT

v_gene: TRBV7-9
j_gene: TRBJ2-4
d_gene: NA
abundance: NA
CDR3aa: CASAGDRQNIQYF
CDR3nt: TGTGCCAGCGCTGGGGACCGCCAAAACATTCAGTACTTC

v_gene: TRBV3-1
j_gene: TRBJ1-2
d_gene: NA
abundance: NA
CDR3aa: CASRDPLGYTF
CDR3nt: TGTGCCAGCAGGGACCCATTGGGCTACACCTTC

v_gene: TRBV29-1
j_gene: TRBJ1-2
d_gene: NA
abundance: NA
CDR3aa: CSVYKGVGYTF
CDR3nt: TGCAGCGTTTATAAAGGGGTTGGCTACACCTTC

v_gene: TRBV12-3/TRBV12-4
j_gene: TRBJ1-6
d_gene: TRBD1
abundance: few
CDR3aa: CASSYDRDRVSPLHF
CDR3nt: TGTGCCAGCAGTTACGACCGGGACAGGGTTTCACCCCTCCACTTT

v_gene: TRBV20-1
j_gene: TRBJ1-4
d_gene: NA
abundance: few
CDR3aa: CSARASGRGEKLFF
CDR3nt: TGCAGTGCTAGAGCATCGGGGCGAGGTGAAAAACTGTTTTTT

v_gene: TRBV6-4
j_gene: TRBJ1-1
d_gene: NA
abundance: many
CDR3aa: CASSDSAGANTEAFF
CDR3nt: TGTGCCAGCAGTGACTCGGCAGGGGCGAACACTGAAGCTTTCTTT

v_gene: TRBV7-8
j_gene: TRBJ2-1
d_gene: NA
abundance: few
CDR3aa: CASSLVGRGSYNEQFF
CDR3nt: TGTGCCAGCAGCTTAGTGGGGCGAGGCTCCTACAATGAGCAGTTCTTC

v_gene: TRBV10-3
j_gene: TRBJ2-1
d_gene: TRBD1
abundance: few
CDR3aa: CAISPGTAYSYNEQFF
CDR3nt: TGTGCCATCAGTCCCGGGACAGCATACTCCTACAATGAGCAGTTCTTC

v_gene: TRBV20-1
j_gene: TRBJ1-1
d_gene: NA
abundance: NA
CDR3aa: CSASPSDSNTEAFF
CDR3nt: TGCAGTGCCAGCCCCAGTGACTCGAACACTGAAGCTTTCTTT

v_gene: TRBV2
j_gene: TRBJ2-3
d_gene: NA
abundance: few
CDR3aa: CASSEPTSGPSTDTQYF
CDR3nt: TGTGCCAGCAGTGAACCCACGAGCGGTCCTAGCACAGATACGCAGTATTTT

v_gene: TRBV5-1
j_gene: TRBJ1-2
d_gene: NA
abundance: NA
CDR3aa: CASSLGTLYCYTF
CDR3nt: TGCGCCAGCAGCTTGGGGACCCTCTATTGCTACACCTTC

v_gene: TRBV5-5
j_gene: TRBJ1-1
d_gene: TRBD1
abundance: few
CDR3aa: CASSLQGEAFF
CDR3nt: TGTGCCAGCAGCTTACAGGGGGAAGCTTTCTTT

v_gene: TRBV28
j_gene: TRBJ1-3
d_gene: NA
abundance: few
CDR3aa: CASSSTTIYF
CDR3nt: TGTGCCAGCAGTTCCACGACCATATATTTT

v_gene: TRBV6-6
j_gene: TRBJ1-1
d_gene: NA
abundance: few
CDR3aa: CASSRIPLSEGTEAFF
CDR3nt: TGTGCCAGCAGCCGCATCCCCCTCTCTGAGGGGACTGAAGCTTTCTTT

v_gene: TRBV15
j_gene: TRBJ1-3
d_gene: NA
abundance: NA
CDR3aa: CATSVAGSGNTIYF
CDR3nt: TGTGCCACCAGTGTGGCAGGCTCTGGAAACACCATATATTTT

v_gene: TRBV5-1
j_gene: TRBJ1-4
d_gene: TRBD1
abundance: many
CDR3aa: CASARQGVSEKLFF
CDR3nt: TGCGCCAGTGCCAGACAGGGAGTATCGGAAAAACTGTTTTTT

v_gene: TRBV6-5
j_gene: TRBJ1-2
d_gene: NA
abundance: NA
CDR3aa: CASTIGGNLGYTF
CDR3nt: TGTGCCAGCACTATTGGGGGCAACTTAGGCTACACCTTC

v_gene: TRBV29-1
j_gene: TRBJ2-5
d_gene: TRBD2
abundance: few
CDR3aa: CSARTSSETQYF
CDR3nt: TGCAGCGCCAGGACTAGCAGTGAGACCCAGTACTTC

v_gene: TRBV10-3
j_gene: TRBJ2-2
d_gene: NA
abundance: few
CDR3aa: CAIRADLGQLNTGELFF
CDR3nt: TGTGCCATCAGGGCCGACTTAGGGCAGTTAAACACCGGGGAGCTGTTTTTT

v_gene: TRBV18
j_gene: TRBJ1-5
d_gene: NA
abundance: few
CDR3aa: CASSTEGGQPQHF
CDR3nt: TGTGCCAGCTCAACAGAGGGGGGTCAGCCCCAGCATTTT

v_gene: TRBV2
j_gene: TRBJ2-3
d_gene: NA
abundance: few
CDR3aa: CASSRDTDTDTQYF
CDR3nt: TGTGCCAGCAGTCGGGACACCGACACAGATACGCAGTATTTT

v_gene: TRBV4-1
j_gene: TRBJ1-1
d_gene: NA
abundance: once
CDR3aa: CASIHTGPEAFF
CDR3nt: TGCGCCAGCATCCATACAGGGCCTGAAGCTTTCTTT

v_gene: TRBV5-1
j_gene: TRBJ1-6
d_gene: NA
abundance: NA
CDR3aa: CASSLSQNSPLHF
CDR3nt: TGCGCCAGCAGCTTGTCTCAAAATTCACCCCTCCACTTT

v_gene: TRBV19
j_gene: TRBJ2-1
d_gene: TRBD2
abundance: few
CDR3aa: CASKSRGSGNNEQFF
CDR3nt: TGTGCCAGTAAAAGTCGGGGAAGCGGGAACAATGAGCAGTTCTTC

v_gene: TRBV20-1
j_gene: TRBJ1-1
d_gene: NA
abundance: few
CDR3aa: CSATTPSLVGEAFF
CDR3nt: TGCAGTGCAACAACTCCCAGTCTTGTTGGTGAAGCTTTCTTT

v_gene: TRBV11-2
j_gene: TRBJ2-1
d_gene: TRBD2
abundance: NA
CDR3aa: CASSFWEGPANEQFF
CDR3nt: TGTGCCAGCAGCTTTTGGGAGGGCCCCGCCAATGAGCAGTTCTTC

v_gene: TRBV2
j_gene: TRBJ1-5
d_gene: NA
abundance: NA
CDR3aa: CASKWSENQPQHF
CDR3nt: TGTGCCAGCAAGTGGTCAGAAAATCAGCCCCAGCATTTT

v_gene: TRBV12-3/TRBV12-4
j_gene: TRBJ1-1
d_gene: TRBD1
abundance: NA
CDR3aa: CASSKTGGAPGNTEAFF
CDR3nt: TGTGCCAGCAGTAAGACAGGGGGCGCGCCCGGGAACACTGAAGCTTTCTTT

v_gene: TRBV29-1
j_gene: TRBJ2-3
d_gene: NA
abundance: NA
CDR3aa: CSAAGGATDTQYF
CDR3nt: TGCAGCGCGGCCGGCGGGGCCACAGATACGCAGTATTTT

v_gene: TRBV11-1
j_gene: TRBJ2-1
d_gene: TRBD2
abundance: few
CDR3aa: CASSSGLGGNEQFF
CDR3nt: TGTGCCAGCAGCTCGGGACTAGGTGGGAATGAGCAGTTCTTC

v_gene: TRBV3-1
j_gene: TRBJ1-6
d_gene: NA
abundance: few
CDR3aa: CASSHQGGTLHF
CDR3nt: TGTGCCAGCAGCCACCAGGGTGGAACCCTCCACTTT

v_gene: TRBV30
j_gene: TRBJ1-1
d_gene: NA
abundance: many
CDR3aa: CAWSVHRGAAFF
CDR3nt: TGTGCCTGGAGTGTCCACCGGGGGGCCGCTTTCTTT

v_gene: TRBV5-1
j_gene: TRBJ1-1
d_gene: NA
abundance: NA
CDR3aa: CASSLGARNLNTEAFF
CDR3nt: TGCGCCAGCAGCTTGGGGGCCCGCAATCTGAACACTGAAGCTTTCTTT

v_gene: TRBV2
j_gene: TRBJ1-4
d_gene: TRBD1
abundance: few
CDR3aa: CASSGDSSEKLFF
CDR3nt: TGTGCCAGCAGTGGGGACAGTAGCGAAAAACTGTTTTTT